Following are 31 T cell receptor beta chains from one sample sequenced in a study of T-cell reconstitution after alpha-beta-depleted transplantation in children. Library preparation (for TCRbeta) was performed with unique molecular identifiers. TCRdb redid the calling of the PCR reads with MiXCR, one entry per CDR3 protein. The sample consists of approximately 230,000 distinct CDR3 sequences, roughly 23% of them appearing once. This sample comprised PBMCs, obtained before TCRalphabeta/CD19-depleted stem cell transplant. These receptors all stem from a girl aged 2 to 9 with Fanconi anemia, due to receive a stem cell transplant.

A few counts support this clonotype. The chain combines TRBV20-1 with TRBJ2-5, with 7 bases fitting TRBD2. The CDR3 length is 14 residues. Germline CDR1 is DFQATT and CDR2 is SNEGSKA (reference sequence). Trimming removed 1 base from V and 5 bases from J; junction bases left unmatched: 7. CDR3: CSARVSTSVETQYF. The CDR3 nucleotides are TGCAGTGCTAGAGTGTCAACTAGCGTCGAGACCCAGTACTTC.

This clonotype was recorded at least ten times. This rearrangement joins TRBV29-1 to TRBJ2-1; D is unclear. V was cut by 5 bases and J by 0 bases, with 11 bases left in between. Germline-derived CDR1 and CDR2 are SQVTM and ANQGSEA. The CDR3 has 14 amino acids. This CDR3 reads CSVNPGLSYNEQFF. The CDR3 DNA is TGCAGCGTTAATCCCGGTCTCTCCTACAATGAGCAGTTCTTC.

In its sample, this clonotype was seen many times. CDR3 protein: CSVRIGSYEQYF. In nucleotides, the CDR3 is TGCAGCGTTCGCATCGGGTCCTACGAGCAGTACTTC. V and J are TRBV29-1 and TRBJ2-7; no firm D call. With 5 bases removed from V and 1 base from J, the gap between germline ends came to 9 bases. CDR3 size: 12 residues. The germline V gene encodes CDR1 SQVTM and CDR2 ANQGSEA.

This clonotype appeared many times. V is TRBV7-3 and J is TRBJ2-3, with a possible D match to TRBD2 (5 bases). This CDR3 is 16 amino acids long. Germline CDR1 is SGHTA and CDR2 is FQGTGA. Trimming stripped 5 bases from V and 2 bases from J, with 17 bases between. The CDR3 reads CASSPVAAGFTDTQYF. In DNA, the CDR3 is TGTGCCAGCAGCCCCGTGGCGGCGGGCTTCACAGATACGCAGTATTTT.

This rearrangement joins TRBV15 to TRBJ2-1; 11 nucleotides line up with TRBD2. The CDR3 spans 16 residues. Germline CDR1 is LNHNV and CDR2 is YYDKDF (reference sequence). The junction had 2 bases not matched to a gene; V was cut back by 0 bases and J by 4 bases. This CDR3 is CATSRDRLAGYNEQFF. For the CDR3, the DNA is TGTGCCACCAGCAGAGATCGACTAGCGGGGTACAATGAGCAGTTCTTC.

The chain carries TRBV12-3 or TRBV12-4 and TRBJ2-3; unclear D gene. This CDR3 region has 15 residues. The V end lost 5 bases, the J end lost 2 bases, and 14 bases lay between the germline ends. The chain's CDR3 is CASSPKHGLTDTQYF. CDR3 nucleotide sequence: TGTGCCAGCAGTCCAAAACACGGTCTCACAGATACGCAGTATTTT.

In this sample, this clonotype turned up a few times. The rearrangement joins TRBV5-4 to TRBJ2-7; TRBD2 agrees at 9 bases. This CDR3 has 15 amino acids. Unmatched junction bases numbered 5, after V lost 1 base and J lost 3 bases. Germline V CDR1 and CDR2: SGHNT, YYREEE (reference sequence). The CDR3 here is CASSLRREGLYEQYF. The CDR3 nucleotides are TGTGCCAGCAGCTTGCGGCGGGAGGGCCTCTACGAGCAGTACTTC.

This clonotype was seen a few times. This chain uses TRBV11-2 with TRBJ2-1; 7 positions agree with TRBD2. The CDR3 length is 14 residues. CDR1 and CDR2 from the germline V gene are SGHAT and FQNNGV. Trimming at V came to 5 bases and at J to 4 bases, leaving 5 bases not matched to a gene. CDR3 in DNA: TGTGCCAGCAGCGACGGGGGGAGGTACAATGAGCAGTTCTTC. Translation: CASSDGGRYNEQFF. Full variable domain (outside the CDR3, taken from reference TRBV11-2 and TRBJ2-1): EAGVAQSPRYKIIEKRQSVAFWCNPISGHATLYWYQQILGQGPKLLIQFQNNGVVDDSQLPKDRFSAERLKGVDSTLKIQPAKLEDSAVYLCASSDGGRYNEQFFGPGTRLTVL.

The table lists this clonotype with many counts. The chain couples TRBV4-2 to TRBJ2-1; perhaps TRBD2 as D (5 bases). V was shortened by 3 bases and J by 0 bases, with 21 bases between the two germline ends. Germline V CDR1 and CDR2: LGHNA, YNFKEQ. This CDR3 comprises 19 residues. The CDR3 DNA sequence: TGTGCCAGCAGCCAGGCGTCGAAGGACTGGACCAGCTCCTACAATGAGCAGTTCTTC. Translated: CASSQASKDWTSSYNEQFF.

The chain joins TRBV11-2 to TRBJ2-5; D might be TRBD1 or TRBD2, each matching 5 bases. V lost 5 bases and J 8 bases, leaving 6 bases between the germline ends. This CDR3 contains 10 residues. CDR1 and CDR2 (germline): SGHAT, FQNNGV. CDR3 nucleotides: TGTGCCAGCAGCCGGGGCACCCAGTACTTC. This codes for CASSRGTQYF.

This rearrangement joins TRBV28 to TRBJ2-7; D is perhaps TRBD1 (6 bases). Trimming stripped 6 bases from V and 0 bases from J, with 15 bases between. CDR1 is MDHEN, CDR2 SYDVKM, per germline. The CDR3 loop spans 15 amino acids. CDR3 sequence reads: CASSRPQGNSYEQYF. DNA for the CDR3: TGTGCCAGCAGCCGACCACAGGGTAACTCCTACGAGCAGTACTTC.

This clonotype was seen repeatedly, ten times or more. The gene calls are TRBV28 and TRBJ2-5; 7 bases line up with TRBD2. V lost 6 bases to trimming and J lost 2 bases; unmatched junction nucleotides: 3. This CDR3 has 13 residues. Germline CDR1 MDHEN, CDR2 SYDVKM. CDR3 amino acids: CASRGGGQETQYF. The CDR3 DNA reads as TGTGCCAGCAGGGGGGGGGGACAAGAGACCCAGTACTTC. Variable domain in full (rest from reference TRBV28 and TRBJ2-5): DVKVTQSSRYLVKRTGEKVFLECVQDMDHENMFWYRQDPGLGLRLIYFSYDVKMKEKGDIPEGYSVSREKKERFSLILESASTNQTSMYLCASRGGGQETQYFGPGTRLLVL.

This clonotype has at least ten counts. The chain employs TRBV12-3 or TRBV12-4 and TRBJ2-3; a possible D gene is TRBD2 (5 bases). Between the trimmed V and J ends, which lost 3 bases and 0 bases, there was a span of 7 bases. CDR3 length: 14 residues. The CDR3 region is CASSLTGSTDTQYF. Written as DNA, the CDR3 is TGTGCCAGCAGTTTGACGGGGAGCACAGATACGCAGTATTTT.

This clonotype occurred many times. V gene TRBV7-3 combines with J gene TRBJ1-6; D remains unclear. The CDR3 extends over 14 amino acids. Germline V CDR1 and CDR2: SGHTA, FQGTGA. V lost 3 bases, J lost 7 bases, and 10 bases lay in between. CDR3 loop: CASSLGIQNSPLHF. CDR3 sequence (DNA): TGTGCCAGCAGCTTGGGGATACAGAATTCACCCCTCCACTTT.

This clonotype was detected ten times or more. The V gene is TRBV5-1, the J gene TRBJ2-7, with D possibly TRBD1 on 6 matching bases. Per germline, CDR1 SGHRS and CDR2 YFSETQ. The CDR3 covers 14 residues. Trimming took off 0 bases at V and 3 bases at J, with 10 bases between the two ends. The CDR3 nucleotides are TGCGCCAGCAGCTTGGTCGACAGGAGCTACGAGCAGTACTTC. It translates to CASSLVDRSYEQYF.

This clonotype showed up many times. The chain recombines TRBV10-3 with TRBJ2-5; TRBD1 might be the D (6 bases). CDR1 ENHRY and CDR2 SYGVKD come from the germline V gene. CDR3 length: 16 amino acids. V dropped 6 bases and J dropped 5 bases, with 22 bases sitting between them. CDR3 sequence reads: CAISDVSVSQGETQYF. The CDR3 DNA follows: TGTGCCATCAGCGACGTTAGCGTATCCCAGGGGGAGACCCAGTACTTC.

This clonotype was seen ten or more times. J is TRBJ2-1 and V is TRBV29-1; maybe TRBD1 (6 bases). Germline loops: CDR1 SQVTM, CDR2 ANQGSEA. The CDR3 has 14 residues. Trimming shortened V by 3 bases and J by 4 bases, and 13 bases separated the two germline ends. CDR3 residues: CSVDQDSIYNEQFF. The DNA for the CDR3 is TGCAGCGTTGACCAGGACAGCATTTACAATGAGCAGTTCTTC.

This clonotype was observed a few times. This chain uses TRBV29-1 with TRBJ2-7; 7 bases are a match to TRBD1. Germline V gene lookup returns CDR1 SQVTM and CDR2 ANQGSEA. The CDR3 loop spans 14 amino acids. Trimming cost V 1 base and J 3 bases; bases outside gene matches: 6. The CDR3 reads CSVEGRQGHYEQYF. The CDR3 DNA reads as TGCAGCGTTGAAGGAAGACAGGGCCACTACGAGCAGTACTTC.

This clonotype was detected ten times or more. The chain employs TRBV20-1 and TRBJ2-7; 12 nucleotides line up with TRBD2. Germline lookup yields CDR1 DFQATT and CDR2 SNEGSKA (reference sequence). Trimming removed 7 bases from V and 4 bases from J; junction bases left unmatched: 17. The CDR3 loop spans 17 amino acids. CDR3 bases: TGCAGTGTAAAGGGGTCTAGCGGGGGGGTCATAACGTACGAGCAGTACTTC. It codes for CSVKGSSGGVITYEQYF.

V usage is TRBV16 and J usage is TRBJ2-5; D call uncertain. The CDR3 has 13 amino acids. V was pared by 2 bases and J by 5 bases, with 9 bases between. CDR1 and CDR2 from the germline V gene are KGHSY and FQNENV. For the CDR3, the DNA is TGTGCCAGCAGCCAAGGAAGAAGGGAGACCCAGTACTTC. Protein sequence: CASSQGRRETQYF.

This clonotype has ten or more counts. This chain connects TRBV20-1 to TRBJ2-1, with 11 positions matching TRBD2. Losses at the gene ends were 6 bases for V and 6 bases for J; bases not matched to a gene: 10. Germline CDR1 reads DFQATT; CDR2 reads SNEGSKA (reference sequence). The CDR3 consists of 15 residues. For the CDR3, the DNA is TGCAGTGCCCCAATACTAGCGGGAGTATTCAATGAGCAGTTCTTC. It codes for CSAPILAGVFNEQFF.

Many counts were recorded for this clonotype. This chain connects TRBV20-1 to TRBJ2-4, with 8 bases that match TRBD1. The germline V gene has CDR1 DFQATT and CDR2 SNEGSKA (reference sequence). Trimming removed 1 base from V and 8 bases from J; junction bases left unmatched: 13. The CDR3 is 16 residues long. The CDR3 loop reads CSARGAYGTGLYIQYF. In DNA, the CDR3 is TGCAGTGCTAGAGGGGCATACGGGACAGGTCTATACATTCAGTACTTC.

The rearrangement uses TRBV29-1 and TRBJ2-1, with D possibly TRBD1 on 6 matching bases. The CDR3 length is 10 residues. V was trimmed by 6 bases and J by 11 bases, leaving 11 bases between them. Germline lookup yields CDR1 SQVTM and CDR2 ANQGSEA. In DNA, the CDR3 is TGCAGCGTCACAACAGGGAAGCAGTTCTTC. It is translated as CSVTTGKQFF.

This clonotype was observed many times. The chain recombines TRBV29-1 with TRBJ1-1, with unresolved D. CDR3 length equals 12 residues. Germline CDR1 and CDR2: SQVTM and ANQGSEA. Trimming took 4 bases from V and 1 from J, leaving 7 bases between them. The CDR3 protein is CSVVSGNTEAFF. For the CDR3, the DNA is TGCAGCGTTGTGTCGGGGAACACTGAAGCTTTCTTT.

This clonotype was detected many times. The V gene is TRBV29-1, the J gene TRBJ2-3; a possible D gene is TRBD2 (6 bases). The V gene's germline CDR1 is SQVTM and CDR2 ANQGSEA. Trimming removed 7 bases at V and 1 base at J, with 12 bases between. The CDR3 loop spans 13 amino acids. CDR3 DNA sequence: TGCAGCGCCGGGACTCCTCGCACAGATACGCAGTATTTT. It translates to CSAGTPRTDTQYF.

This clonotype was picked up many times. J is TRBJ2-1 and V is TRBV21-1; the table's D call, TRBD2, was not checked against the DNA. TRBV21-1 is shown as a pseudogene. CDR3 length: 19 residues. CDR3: CASSKDRRGLAGGGDEQFF. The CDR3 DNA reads TGTGCCAGCAGCAAAGATCGGCGGGGACTAGCGGGCGGGGGCGATGAGCAGTTCTTC.

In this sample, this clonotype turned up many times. In DNA, the CDR3 is TGCAGTGTGCGGGGCATTAACAATGAGCAGTTCTTC. The encoded protein is CSVRGINNEQFF. The rearrangement joins TRBV20-1 to TRBJ2-1, with D perhaps matching TRBD2 (6 bases). The length of the CDR3 is 12 residues. V dropped 7 bases and J dropped 5 bases, with 12 bases sitting between them. From germline, CDR1 is DFQATT and CDR2 SNEGSKA (reference sequence).

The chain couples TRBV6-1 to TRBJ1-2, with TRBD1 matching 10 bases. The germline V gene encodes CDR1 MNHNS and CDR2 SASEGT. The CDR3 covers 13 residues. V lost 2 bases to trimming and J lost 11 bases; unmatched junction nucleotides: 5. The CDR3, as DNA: TGTGCCAGCAGTGAATGGGGACAGGGGAGTTACACCTTC. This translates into CASSEWGQGSYTF.

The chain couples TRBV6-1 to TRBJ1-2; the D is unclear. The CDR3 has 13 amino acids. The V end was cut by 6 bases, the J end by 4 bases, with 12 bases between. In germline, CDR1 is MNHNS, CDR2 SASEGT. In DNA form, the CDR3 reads TGTGCCAGCAGCCCCCGTTTTGGCTATGGCTACACCTTC. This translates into CASSPRFGYGYTF.

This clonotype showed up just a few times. CDR3 protein: CSVVTAPSYNEQFF. The CDR3 coding sequence is TGCAGCGTGGTGACAGCTCCTTCCTACAATGAGCAGTTCTTC. This rearrangement joins TRBV29-1 to TRBJ2-1; D might be TRBD1 (5 bases). The CDR3 runs to 14 residues. V lost 6 bases and J 1 base, leaving 13 bases between the germline ends. CDR1 is SQVTM and CDR2 is ANQGSEA in the germline V gene.

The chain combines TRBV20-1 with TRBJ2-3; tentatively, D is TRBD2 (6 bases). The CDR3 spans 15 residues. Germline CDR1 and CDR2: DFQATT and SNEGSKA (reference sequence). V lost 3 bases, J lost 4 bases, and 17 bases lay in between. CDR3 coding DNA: TGCAGTGCTAGCGGGAGACCCGCGACACCAGATACGCAGTATTTT. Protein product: CSASGRPATPDTQYF.